The source of this T cell receptor beta chain is a study of cytotoxic CD8 clonotypes in ibrutinib-treated CLL. Study background: Of the patients, around 12 were relapsed/refractory, 15 treatment-naive and roughly 17 IGHV unmutated. The authors obtained response samples at a median of around 12 months of treatment, range 6 to 36.

Of note for this clone: Its cognate antigen is unknown.

Study-level results: Public clonotypes were seen rarely and were contracted or stable on treatment.

This CDR3 is 15 amino acids long. The V end lost 3 bases, the J end lost 4 bases, and 16 bases lay between the germline ends. Germline V lookup: CDR1 SGDLS, CDR2 YYNGEE. Repertoires were generated with immunoSEQ multiplex PCR, while TCRdb's copy carries only in-frame clones and drops some. The table records tens of thousands of clones, roughly 86% of them present only once. The receptor was derived from a human donor with chronic lymphocytic leukemia. Source: PBMCs, taken before ibrutinib treatment. The chain combines TRBV9 with TRBJ1-2; no reliable D call. The CDR3 DNA sequence: TGTGCCAGCAGCGCCTCCCCCTCCGGGAGCTATGGCTACACCTTC. Protein sequence: CASSASPSGSYGYTF.